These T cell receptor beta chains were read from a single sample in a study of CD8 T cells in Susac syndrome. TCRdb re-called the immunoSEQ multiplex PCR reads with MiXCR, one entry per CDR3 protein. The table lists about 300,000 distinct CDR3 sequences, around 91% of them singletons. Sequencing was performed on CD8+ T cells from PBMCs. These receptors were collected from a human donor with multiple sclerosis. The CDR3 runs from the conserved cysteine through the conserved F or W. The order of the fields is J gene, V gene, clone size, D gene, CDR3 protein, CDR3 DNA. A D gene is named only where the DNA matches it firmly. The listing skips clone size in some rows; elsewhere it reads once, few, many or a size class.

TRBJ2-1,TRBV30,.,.,CAWSRAYNEQFF,TGTGCCTGGAGTCGGGCCTACAATGAGCAGTTCTTC
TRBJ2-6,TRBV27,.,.,CASTLYSVNANVLTF,TGTGCCAGCACCCTATACAGTGTCAACGCCAACGTCCTGACTTTC
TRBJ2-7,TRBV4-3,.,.,CASSQDTGTFAYEQYF,TGCGCCAGCAGCCAAGACACCGGGACATTCGCCTACGAGCAGTACTTC
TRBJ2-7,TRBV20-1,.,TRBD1,CSARGTGIIYEQYF,TGCAGTGCTAGAGGGACAGGGATAATCTACGAGCAGTACTTC
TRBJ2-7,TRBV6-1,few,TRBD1,CASSPGQGVNEQYF,TGTGCCAGCAGCCCCGGACAGGGGGTCAACGAGCAGTACTTC
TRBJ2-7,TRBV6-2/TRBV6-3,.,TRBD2,CASGLAGDYYEQYF,TGTGCCAGCGGACTAGCGGGGGACTACTACGAGCAGTACTTC
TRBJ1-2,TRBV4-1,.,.,CASSLNTGTRGYTF,TGCGCCAGCAGCCTAAATACGGGGACCCGAGGCTACACCTTC
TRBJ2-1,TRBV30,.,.,CAWSGVEQFF,TGTGCCTGGTCGGGGGTTGAGCAGTTCTTC
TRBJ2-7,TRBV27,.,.,CASSLSNWGYEQYF,TGTGCCAGCAGTTTATCGAACTGGGGCTACGAGCAGTACTTC
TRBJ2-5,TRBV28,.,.,CASSLLGGMGVTKETQYF,TGTGCCAGCAGTTTATTGGGGGGTATGGGTGTGACAAAAGAGACCCAGTACTTC
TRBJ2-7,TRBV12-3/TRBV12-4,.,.,CASSSGSSSYEQYF,TGTGCCAGCAGTTCCGGGTCCAGCTCCTACGAGCAGTACTTC
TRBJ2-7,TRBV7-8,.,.,CASSFENAYEQYF,TGTGCCAGCAGCTTCGAAAATGCCTACGAGCAGTACTTC
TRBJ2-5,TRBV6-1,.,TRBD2,CASSTSPILAETQYF,TGTGCCAGCAGTACCAGTCCCATACTAGCGGAGACCCAGTACTTC
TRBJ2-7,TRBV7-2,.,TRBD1,CASSLAPADRDEQYF,TGTGCCAGCAGCTTAGCTCCCGCGGACAGGGACGAGCAGTACTTC
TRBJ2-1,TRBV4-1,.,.,CASSQDSGYNEQFF,TGCGCCAGCAGCCAAGATTCTGGCTACAATGAGCAGTTCTTC
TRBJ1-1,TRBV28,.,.,CASSRHIGNTEAFF,TGTGCCAGCAGTCGACACATTGGCAACACTGAAGCTTTCTTT
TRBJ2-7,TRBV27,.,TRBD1,CASSFQGAANEQYF,TGTGCCAGCAGTTTCCAGGGGGCGGCCAACGAGCAGTACTTC
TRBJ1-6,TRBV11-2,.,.,CASRGPYNSPLHF,TGTGCCAGCAGGGGGCCCTATAATTCACCCCTCCACTTT
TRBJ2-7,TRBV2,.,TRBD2,CASSKGLAAYEQYF,TGTGCCAGCAGCAAGGGACTAGCGGCCTACGAGCAGTACTTC
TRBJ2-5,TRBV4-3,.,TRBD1,CASSQDQTGYQETQYF,TGCGCCAGCAGCCAAGATCAGACAGGGTATCAAGAGACCCAGTACTTC
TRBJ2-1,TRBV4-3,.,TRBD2,CASSPLGLAGGGVFF,TGCGCCAGCAGCCCGCTAGGACTAGCGGGAGGGGGGGTGTTCTTC
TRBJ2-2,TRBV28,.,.,CASSFVWTVPGELFF,TGTGCCAGCAGTTTTGTTTGGACCGTTCCCGGGGAGCTGTTTTTT
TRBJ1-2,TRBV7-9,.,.,CASSPKSGTDYYGYTF,TGTGCCAGCAGCCCAAAAAGCGGGACGGACTACTATGGCTACACCTTC
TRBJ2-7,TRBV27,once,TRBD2,CASSLLGTSGSYEQYF,TGTGCCAGCAGTTTATTGGGGACTAGCGGATCCTACGAGCAGTACTTC